Given below is one T cell receptor (beta chain) in context. Antigen: not known. Germline V gene sequence: CDR1 KGHSH, CDR2 LQKENI. The junction had 9 bases not matched to a gene; V was cut back by 4 bases and J by 5 bases. CDR3 length: 15 residues. Data came from immunoSEQ multiplex PCR; TCRdb stores just in-frame clones and leaves some out. The sample carries 2 million to 2.5 million clones, over 85% recorded once. This entry comes from a study of shared clonotypes between healthy human individuals. Whole-study context: Researchers drew samples from a couple of women and a few men aged 18 to 49. A donor's plate count was three for CD4 naive and three for CD4 memory; CD8 naive had two and CD8 memory one.

General study points: Naive subsets tended to show greater estimated richness than memory subsets. A reduction in generation probabilities was seen for non-shared clonotypes relative to those shared by all four donors.

This sequence joins TRBV18 and TRBJ1-2; 8 positions agree with TRBD1. The specimen sequenced was naive CD4+ T cells from PBMCs. Sample subset: CD45RA+ positively selected. The clonotype comes from a man younger than 30 in good health. Some clones in this sample may be carry-over from other donors' samples. In DNA, the CDR3 is TGTGCCAGCTCACTATCGACAGGGGCGGATTATGGCTACACCTTC. This translates into CASSLSTGADYGYTF.